This T cell receptor beta chain was obtained from a study of T cells in Graves' hyperthyroidism and ophthalmopathy. On the study more broadly: Peripheral blood specimens were obtained at initial diagnosis, prior to any treatment. Whole-study results and caveats: Most thyroid clonotypes that were expanded above 0.001 also turned up in blood. Ophthalmopathy was told apart from stable hyperthyroidism by a 13 V-J model.

The CDR3 is 12 residues long. Germline values: CDR1 MDHEN, CDR2 SYDVKM. Trimming took 11 bases from V and 5 from J; bases not matched to a gene: 6. This clonotype was seen at least ten times. As yet, its antigen is unknown. Researchers took RNA transcripts and amplified the TCR beta CDR3 regions from them. TCR CDR3 underwent first-round RT-PCR with the HTBI primer set. TCRdb re-derived calls from the multiplex PCR reads in MiXCR, one entry per CDR3 protein. The data show about half a million distinct CDR3 sequences, with roughly 15% seen just once and approximately 30% held by the top ten. V and J are TRBV28 and TRBJ1-1, with 9 bases fitting TRBD1. Sequenced material: blood. The source of this sequence is a woman aged 25 to 39 with Graves' ophthalmopathy. The CDR3, as DNA: TGTGCCGGGTCGACAGGGGGGACTGAAGCTTTCTTT. This codes for CAGSTGGTEAFF.